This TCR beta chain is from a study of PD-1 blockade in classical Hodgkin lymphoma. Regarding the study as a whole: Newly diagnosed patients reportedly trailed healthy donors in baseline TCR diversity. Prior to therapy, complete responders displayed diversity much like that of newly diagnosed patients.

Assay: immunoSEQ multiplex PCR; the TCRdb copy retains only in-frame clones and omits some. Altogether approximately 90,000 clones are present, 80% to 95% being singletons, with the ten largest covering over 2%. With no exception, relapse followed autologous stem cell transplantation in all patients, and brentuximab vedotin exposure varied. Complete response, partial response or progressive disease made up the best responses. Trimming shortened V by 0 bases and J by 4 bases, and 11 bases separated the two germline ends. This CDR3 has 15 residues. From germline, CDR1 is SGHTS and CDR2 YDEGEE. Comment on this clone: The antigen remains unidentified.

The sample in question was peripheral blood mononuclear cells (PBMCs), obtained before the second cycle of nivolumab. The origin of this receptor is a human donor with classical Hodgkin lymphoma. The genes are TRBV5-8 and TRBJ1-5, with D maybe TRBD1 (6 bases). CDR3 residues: CASSLGQAWNQPQHF. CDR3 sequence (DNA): TGTGCCAGCAGCTTGGGACAGGCATGGAATCAGCCCCAGCATTTT. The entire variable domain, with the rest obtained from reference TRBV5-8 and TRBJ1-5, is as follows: EAGVTQSPTHLIKTRGQQATLRCSPISGHTSVYWYQQALGLGLQFLLWYDEGEERNRGNFPPRFSGRQFPNYSSELNVNALELEDSALYLCASSLGQAWNQPQHFGDGTRLSIL.